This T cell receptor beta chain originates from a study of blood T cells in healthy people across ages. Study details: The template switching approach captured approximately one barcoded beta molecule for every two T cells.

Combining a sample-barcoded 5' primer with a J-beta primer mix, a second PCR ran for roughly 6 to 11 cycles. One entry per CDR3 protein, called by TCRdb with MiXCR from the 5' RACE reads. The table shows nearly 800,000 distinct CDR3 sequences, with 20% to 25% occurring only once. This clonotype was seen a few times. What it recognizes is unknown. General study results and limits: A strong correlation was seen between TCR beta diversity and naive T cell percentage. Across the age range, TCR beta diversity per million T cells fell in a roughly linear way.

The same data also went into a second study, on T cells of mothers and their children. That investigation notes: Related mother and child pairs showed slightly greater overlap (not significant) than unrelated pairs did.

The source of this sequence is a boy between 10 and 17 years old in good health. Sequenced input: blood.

The CDR3 sequence: CASSLVIRYNEQFF. The CDR3 DNA reads TGTGCCAGCAGCTTGGTAATTAGATACAATGAGCAGTTCTTC. The chain carries TRBV5-6 and TRBJ2-1; D gene unclear. V shed 0 bases and J shed 4 bases, with 8 bases lying between them. Per the germline V gene, CDR1 is SGHDT and CDR2 is YYEEEE. The CDR3 runs to 14 residues.